This T cell receptor beta chain was retrieved from a study of cytomegalovirus exposure and HLA in healthy donors. Findings and limits, study-wide: In a later analysis, TCR association rates varied by HLA locus: DRB1 most, HLA-C fewest. When a later analysis compared HLA-associated TCR beta chains with equally common others, the HLA-associated chains turned out to be more clonally expanded and to have lower generation probabilities. Using the classifier, cytomegalovirus status was reportedly diagnosed with high specificity and sensitivity. Cytomegalovirus association was assigned to some 160 TCR beta chains.

On this clone: The antigen remains unidentified.

Germline values: CDR1 SGHVS, CDR2 FNYEAQ. The CDR3 loop spans 14 amino acids. Trimming cost V 4 bases and J 1 base, with 9 bases left between them. The PCR was carried out with 60 Vbeta primers and 13 Jbeta primers. Assay used: immunoSEQ multiplex PCR; TCRdb lists only in-frame clones, some missing. The sample shows more than 120,000 clones, around 78% of them seen only once. The chain has TRBV7-6 and TRBJ2-3; D gene uncertain. Sequenced: PBMCs. This receptor was identified in a woman aged 40 to 50 in good health and CMV-seropositive. The chain's CDR3 is CASSSKLGTDTQYF. For the CDR3, the DNA is TGTGCCAGCAGCTCCAAACTTGGCACAGATACGCAGTATTTT.